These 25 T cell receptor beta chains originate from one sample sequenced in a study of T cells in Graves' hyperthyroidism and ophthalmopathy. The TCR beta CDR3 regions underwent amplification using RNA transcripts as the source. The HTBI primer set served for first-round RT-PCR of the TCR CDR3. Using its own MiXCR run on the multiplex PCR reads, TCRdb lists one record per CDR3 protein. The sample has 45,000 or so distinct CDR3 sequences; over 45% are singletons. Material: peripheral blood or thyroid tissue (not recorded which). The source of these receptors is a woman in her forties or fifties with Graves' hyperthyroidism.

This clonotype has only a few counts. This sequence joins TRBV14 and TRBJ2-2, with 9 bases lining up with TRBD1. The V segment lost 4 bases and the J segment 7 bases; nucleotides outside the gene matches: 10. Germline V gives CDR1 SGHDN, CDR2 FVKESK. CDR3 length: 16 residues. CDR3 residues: CASSPLPGQGSGELFF. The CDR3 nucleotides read TGTGCCAGCAGCCCCCTCCCGGGACAGGGAAGCGGGGAGCTGTTTTTT.

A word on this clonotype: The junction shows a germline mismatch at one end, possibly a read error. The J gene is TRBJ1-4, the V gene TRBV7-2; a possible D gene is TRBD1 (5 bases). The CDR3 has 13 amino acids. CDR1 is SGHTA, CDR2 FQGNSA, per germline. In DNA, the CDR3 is TGTGCCAGCAGCCCACGATCCGGGGGGATTGTTATTTTC. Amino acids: CASSPRSGGIVIF.

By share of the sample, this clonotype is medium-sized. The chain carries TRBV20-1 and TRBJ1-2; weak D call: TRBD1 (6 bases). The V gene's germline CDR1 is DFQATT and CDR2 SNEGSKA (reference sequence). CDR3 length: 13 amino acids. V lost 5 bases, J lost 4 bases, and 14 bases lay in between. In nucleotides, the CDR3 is TGCAGTGCTCGCCCGCGGGACACCTATGGCTACACCTTC. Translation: CSARPRDTYGYTF.

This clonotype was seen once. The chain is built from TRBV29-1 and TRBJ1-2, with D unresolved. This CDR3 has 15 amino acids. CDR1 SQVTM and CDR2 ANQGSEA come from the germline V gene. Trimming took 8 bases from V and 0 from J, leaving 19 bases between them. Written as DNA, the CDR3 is TGCAGCTCCCCCCCGGGCGGAATTCCTAACTATGGCTACACCTTC. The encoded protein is CSSPPGGIPNYGYTF. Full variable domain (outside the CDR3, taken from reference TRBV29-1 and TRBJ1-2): SAVISQKPSRDICQRGTSLTIQCQVDSQVTMMFWYRQQPGQSLTLIATANQGSEATYESGFVIDKFPISRPNLTFSTLTVSNMSPEDSSIYLCSSPPGGIPNYGYTFGSGTRLTVV.

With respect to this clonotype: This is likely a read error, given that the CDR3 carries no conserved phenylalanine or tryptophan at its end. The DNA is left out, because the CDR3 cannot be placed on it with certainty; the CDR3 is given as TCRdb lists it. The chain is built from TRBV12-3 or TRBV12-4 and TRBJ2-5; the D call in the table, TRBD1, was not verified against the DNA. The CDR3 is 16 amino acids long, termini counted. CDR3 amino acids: CASSPRDRASPLHFGN.

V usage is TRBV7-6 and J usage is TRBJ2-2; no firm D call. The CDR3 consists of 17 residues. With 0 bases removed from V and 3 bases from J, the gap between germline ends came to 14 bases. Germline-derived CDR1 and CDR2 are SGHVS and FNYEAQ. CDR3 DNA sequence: TGTGCCAGCAGCTTAGCCTCTGGGATTGCTTACACCGGGGAGCTGTTTTTT. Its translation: CASSLASGIAYTGELFF.

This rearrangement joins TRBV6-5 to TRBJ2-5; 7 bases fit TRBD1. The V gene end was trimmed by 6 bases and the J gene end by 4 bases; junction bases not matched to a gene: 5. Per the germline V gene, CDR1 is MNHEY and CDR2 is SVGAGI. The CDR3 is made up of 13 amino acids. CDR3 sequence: CASRRQGAETQYF. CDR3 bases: TGTGCCAGCAGGCGACAGGGTGCAGAGACCCAGTACTTC.

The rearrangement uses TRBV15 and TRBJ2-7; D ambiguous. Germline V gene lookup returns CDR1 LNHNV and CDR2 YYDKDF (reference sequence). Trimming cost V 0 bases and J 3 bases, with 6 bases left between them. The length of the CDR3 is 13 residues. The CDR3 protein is CATSRESGYEQYF. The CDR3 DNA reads TGTGCCACCAGCAGAGAGTCAGGCTACGAGCAGTACTTC.

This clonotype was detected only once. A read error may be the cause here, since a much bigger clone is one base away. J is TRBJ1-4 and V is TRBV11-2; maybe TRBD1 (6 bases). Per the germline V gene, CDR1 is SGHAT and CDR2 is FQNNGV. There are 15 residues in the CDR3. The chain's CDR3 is CASSLRARQDEKPFF. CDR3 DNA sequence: TGTGCCAGCAGTTTGAGGGCCCGACAGGATGAAAAACCGTTTTTT.

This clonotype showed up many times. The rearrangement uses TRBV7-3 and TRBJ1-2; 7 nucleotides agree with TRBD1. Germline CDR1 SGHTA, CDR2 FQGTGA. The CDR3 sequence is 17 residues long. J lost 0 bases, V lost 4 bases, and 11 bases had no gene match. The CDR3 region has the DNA TGTGCCAGCAGCTCCGACTTGGACAGGAGAGCTAACTATGGCTACACCTTC. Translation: CASSSDLDRRANYGYTF.

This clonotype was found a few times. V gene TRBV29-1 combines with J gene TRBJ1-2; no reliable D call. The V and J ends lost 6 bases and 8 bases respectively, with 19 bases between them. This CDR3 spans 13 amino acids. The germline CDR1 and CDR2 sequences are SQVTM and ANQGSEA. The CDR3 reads CSVASGRSQGYTF. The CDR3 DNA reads TGCAGCGTAGCCAGCGGCAGGTCCCAAGGCTACACCTTC.

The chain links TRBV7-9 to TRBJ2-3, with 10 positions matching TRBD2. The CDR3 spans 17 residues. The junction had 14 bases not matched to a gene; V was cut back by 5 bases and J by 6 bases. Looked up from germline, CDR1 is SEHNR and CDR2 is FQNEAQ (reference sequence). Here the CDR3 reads CASSPDRSGRAVDTQYF. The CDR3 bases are TGTGCCAGCAGCCCAGATAGGAGCGGGAGGGCCGTTGATACGCAGTATTTT.

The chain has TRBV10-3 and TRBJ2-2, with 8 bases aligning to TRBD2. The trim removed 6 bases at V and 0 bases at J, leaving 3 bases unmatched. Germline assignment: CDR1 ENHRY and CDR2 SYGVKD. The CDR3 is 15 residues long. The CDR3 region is CAISSGSANTGELFF. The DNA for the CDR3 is TGTGCCATCAGCAGCGGGAGCGCGAACACCGGGGAGCTGTTTTTT.

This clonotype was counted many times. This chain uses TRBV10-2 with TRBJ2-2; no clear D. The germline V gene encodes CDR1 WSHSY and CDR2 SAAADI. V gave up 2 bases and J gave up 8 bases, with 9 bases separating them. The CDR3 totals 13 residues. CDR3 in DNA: TGCGCCAGCAGTGAGGGGTTGTTGGGGGAGCTGTTTTTT. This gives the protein CASSEGLLGELFF.

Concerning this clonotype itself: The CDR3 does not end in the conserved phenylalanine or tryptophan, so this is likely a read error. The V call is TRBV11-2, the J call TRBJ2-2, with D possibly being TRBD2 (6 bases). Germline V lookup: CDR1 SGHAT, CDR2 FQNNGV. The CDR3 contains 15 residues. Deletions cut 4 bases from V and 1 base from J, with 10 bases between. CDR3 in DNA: TGTGCCAGCAGCTGGGACTCTATGAACACCGGGGAGCTGTTTCTT. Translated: CASSWDSMNTGELFL.

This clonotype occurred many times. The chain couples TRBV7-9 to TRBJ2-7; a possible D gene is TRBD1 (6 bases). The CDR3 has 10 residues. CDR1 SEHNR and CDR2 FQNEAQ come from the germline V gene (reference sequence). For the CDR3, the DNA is TGTGCAAAGGGGGTCTACGAGCAGTACTTC. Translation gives CAKGVYEQYF.

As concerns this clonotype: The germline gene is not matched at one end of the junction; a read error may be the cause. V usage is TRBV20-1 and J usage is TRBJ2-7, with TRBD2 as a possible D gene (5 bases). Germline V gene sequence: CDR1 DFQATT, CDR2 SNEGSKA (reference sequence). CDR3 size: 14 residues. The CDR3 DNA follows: TGCAGTGCTAAGTGGGGAGTACTGGGCTACGAGCAGTACTTT. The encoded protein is CSAKWGVLGYEQYF.

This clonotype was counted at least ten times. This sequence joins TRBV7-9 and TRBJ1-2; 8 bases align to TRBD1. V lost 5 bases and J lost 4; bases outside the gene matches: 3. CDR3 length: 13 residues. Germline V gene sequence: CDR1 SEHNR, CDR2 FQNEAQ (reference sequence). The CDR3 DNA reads TGTGCCAGCAGCGGACAGGGCACCTATGGCTACACCTTC. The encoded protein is CASSGQGTYGYTF.

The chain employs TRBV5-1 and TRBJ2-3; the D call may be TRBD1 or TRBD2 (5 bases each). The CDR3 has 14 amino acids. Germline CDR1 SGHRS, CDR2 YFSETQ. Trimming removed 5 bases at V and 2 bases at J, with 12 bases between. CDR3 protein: CASRRGENTDTQYF. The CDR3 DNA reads TGCGCCAGCAGGCGAGGGGAAAACACAGATACGCAGTATTTT.

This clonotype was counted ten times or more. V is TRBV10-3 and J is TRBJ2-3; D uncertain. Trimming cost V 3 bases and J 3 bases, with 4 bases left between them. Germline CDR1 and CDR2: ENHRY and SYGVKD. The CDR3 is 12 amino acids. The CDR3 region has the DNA TGTGCCATCAGTGATCGGACAGATACGCAGTATTTT. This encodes CAISDRTDTQYF.

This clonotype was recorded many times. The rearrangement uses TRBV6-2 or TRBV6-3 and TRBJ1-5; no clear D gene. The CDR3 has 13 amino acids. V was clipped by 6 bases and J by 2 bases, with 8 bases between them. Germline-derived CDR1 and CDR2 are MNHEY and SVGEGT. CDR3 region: CASRNDGNQPQHF. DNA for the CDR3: TGTGCCAGCAGAAACGACGGCAATCAGCCCCAGCATTTT.

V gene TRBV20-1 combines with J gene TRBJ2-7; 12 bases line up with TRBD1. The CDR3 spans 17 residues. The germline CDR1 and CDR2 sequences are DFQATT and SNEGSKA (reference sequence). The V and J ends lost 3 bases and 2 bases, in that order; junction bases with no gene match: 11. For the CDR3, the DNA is TGCAGTGCTAGGGGGGGGCGGGACAGGGGGCCCCCCTACGAGCAGTACTTC. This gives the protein CSARGGRDRGPPYEQYF.

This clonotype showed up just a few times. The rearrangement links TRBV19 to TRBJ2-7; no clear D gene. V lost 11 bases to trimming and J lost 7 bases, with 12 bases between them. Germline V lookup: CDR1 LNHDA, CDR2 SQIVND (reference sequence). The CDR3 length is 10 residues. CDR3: CASWVGEQYF. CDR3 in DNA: TGTGCCTCCTGGGTGGGGGAGCAGTACTTC.

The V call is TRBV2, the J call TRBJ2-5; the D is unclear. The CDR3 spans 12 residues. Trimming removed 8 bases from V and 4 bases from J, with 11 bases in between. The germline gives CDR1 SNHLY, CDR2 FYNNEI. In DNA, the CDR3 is TGTGCCAGCCAAGAAGTTCGAGAGACCCAGTACTTC. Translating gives CASQEVRETQYF.

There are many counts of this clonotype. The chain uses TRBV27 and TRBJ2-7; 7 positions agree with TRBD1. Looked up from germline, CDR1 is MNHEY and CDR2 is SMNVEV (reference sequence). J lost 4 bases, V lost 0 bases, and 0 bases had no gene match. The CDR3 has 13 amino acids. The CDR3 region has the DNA TGTGCCAGCAGTTTATCACAGGGGTACGAGCAGTACTTC. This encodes CASSLSQGYEQYF.